The entry below gives a single T cell receptor beta chain sequence along with its context. Per the original data handling: Reference gene primer amplification gave nucleated cell count estimates. Produced via immunoSEQ multiplex PCR; TCRdb's table is partial and in-frame only. V and J calls and clone size follow that table, whereas D and trimming were derived from the DNA. The sample lists some 100,000 clones; around 93% were seen once. This entry belongs to a study of blood T cell repertoires in COVID-19. This CDR3 comprises 14 residues. The germline gives CDR1 MGHRA, CDR2 YSYEKL. The V gene lost 0 bases and the J gene lost 5 bases, with 8 bases spanning the gap.

The chain couples TRBV4-1 to TRBJ1-5; no definite D call. Material for sequencing was peripheral blood. The TCR comes from a man aged 45 to 65 with acute or convalescent COVID-19. The CDR3 loop is CASSQERADQPQHF. CDR3 sequence (DNA): TGCGCCAGCAGCCAAGAGAGGGCCGATCAGCCCCAGCATTTT.